The sequence of this T cell receptor beta chain was determined in a study of T cells expressing NK-cell markers. Study information: Cells sorted as CD3+CD56+NKG2C+, CD3+CD56+NKG2C- and CD3+CD56-NKG2C+ T cells supplied the TCR beta repertoires. Most of the eight sequenced donors were classified as HCMV-seropositive, and one was classified as seronegative.

Turning to this clonotype: The antigen is unknown.

Notes on the study in general: Dominant NKG2C+ clonotypes were found to form about 1.0-8% of CD8+ T cells in six donors. Where a handful of donors were concerned, these clonotypes also led the CD3+CD56-NKG2C+ fraction.

There are 12 residues in the CDR3. CDR1 and CDR2 from the germline V gene are LGHDT and YNNKEL (reference sequence). TCRdb reanalyzed the 5' RACE reads and collapses them to one entry per CDR3 protein, without DNA. This table holds fewer than 300,000 distinct CDR3 sequences. The TCR sequence derives from a woman aged 18 to 69 in good health. The chain employs TRBV3-1 and TRBJ2-3. Sequencing was carried out using blood T cells: a sorted CD56 or NKG2C T cell subset, CD4+ or CD8+ T cells, or bulk PBMC T cells (not recorded which). The chain's CDR3 is CASSQGRTSQYF.